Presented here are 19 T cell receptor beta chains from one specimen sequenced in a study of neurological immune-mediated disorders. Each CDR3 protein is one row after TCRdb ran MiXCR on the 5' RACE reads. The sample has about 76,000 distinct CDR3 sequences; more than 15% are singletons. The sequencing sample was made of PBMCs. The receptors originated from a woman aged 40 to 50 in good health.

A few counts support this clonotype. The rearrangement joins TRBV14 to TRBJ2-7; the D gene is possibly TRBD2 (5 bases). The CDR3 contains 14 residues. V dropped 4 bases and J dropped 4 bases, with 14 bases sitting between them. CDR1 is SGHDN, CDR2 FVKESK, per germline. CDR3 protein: CASSPGNFLYEQYF. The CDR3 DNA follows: TGTGCCAGCAGCCCCGGGAACTTTCTATACGAGCAGTACTTC.

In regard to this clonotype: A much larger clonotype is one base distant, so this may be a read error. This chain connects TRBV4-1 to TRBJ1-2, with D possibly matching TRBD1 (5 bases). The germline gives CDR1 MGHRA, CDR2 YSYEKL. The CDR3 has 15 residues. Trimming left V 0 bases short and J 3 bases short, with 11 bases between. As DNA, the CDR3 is TGCGCCAGCAGCCAAGAGAGGACACGGGACTATGGCTACACCTTC. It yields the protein CASSQERTRDYGYTF.

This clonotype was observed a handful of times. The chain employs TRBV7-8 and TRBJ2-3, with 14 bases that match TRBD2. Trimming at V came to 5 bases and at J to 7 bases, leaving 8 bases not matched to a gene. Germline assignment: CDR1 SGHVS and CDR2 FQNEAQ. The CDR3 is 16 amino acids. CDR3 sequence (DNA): TGTGCCAGCAGCCCTAACGGACTAGCGGGGGGCAATACGCAGTATTTT. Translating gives CASSPNGLAGGNTQYF.

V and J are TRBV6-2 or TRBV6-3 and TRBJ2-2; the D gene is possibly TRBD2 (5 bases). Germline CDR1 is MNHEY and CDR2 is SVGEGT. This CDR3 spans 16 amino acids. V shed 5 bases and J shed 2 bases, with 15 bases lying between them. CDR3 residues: CASSDLRGSNTGELFF. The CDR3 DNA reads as TGTGCCAGCAGTGACCTGAGAGGGTCAAACACCGGGGAGCTGTTTTTT.

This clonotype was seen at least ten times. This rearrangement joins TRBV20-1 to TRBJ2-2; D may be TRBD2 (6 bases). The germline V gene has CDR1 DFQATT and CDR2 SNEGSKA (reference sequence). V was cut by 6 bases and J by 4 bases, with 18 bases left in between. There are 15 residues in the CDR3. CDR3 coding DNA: TGCAGTGCCTCCAGCGAAGGAGGGATCACCGGGGAGCTGTTTTTT. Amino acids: CSASSEGGITGELFF.

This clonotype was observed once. CDR3 nucleotide sequence: TGTGCCACCAGCAGAGAGGCCTCAGGAGACAGCTCCTATAATTCACCCCTCCACTTT. Its protein is CATSREASGDSSYNSPLHF. V usage is TRBV15 and J usage is TRBJ1-6; D possibly corresponds to TRBD1 (5 bases). Germline V gives CDR1 LNHNV, CDR2 YYDKDF (reference sequence). This CDR3 has 19 amino acids. Trimming removed 0 bases at V and 0 bases at J, with 15 bases between.

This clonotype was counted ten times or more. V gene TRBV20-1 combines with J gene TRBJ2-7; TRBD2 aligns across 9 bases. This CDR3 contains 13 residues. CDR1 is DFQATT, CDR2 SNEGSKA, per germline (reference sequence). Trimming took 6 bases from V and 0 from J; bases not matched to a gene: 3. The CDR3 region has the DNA TGCAGTGCAAGGCGGGGGGGCTCCTACGAGCAGTACGTC. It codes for CSARRGGSYEQYV.

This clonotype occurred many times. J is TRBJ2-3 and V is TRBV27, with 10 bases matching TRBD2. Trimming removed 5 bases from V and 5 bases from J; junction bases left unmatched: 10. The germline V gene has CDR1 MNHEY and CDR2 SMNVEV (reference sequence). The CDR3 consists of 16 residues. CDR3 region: CASSPIAGGGRDTQYF. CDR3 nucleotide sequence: TGTGCCAGCAGTCCTATAGCGGGGGGCGGGAGAGATACGCAGTATTTT.

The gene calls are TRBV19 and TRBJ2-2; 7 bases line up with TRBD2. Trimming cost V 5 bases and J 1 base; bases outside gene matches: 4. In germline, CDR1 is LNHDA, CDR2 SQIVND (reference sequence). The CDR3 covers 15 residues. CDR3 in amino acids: CASSDRTRNTGELFF. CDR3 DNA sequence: TGTGCCAGTAGTGATCGGACTAGGAACACCGGGGAGCTGTTTTTT.

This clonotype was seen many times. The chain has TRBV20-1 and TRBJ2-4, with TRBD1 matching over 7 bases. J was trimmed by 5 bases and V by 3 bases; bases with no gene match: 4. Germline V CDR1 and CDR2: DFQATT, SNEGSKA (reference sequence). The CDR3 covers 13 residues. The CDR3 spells CSASTGEQNIQYF. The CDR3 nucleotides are TGCAGTGCTAGTACAGGGGAACAAAACATTCAGTACTTC.

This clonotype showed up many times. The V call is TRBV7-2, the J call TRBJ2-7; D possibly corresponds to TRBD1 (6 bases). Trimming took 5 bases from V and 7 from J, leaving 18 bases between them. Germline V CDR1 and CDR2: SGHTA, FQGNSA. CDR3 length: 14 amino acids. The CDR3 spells CASSIGGPVAEQYF. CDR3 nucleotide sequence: TGTGCCAGCAGCATAGGGGGACCGGTTGCGGAGCAGTACTTC.

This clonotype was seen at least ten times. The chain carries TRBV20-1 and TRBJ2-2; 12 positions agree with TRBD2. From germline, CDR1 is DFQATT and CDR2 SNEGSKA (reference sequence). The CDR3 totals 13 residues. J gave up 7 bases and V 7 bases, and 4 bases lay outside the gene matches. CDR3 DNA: TGCAGTGGGACTAGCGGGGTAAACGGGGAGCTGTTTTTT. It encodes CSGTSGVNGELFF.

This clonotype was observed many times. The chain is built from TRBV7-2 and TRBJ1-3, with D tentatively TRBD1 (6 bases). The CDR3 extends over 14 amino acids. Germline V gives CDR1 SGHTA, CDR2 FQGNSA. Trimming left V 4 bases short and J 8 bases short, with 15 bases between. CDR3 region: CASSSLQGLYTIYF. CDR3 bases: TGTGCCAGCAGCTCTCTTCAGGGGTTGTACACCATATATTTT.

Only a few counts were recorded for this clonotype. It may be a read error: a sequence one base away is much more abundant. The CDR3, as DNA: TGCAGTGTTTCCGTGGATGGTGCTACGCAGTATTTT. Protein sequence: CSVSVDGATQYF. The rearrangement joins TRBV20-1 to TRBJ2-3; no clear D gene. Per germline, CDR1 DFQATT and CDR2 SNEGSKA (reference sequence). This CDR3 comprises 12 residues. V was trimmed by 7 bases and J by 8 bases, leaving 16 bases between them.

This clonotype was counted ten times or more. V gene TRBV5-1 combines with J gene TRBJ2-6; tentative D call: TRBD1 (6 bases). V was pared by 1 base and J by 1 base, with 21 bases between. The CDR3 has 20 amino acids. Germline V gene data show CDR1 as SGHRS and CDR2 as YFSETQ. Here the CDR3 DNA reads TGCGCCAGCAGCTTGAAACGGTTCCAGGGGCTCCAATCTGGGGCCAACGTCCTGACTTTC. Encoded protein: CASSLKRFQGLQSGANVLTF.

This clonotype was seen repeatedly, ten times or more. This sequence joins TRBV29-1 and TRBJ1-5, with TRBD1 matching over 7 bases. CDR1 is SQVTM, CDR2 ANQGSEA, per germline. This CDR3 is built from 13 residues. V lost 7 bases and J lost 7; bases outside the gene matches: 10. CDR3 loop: CSAGTAPGQPQHF. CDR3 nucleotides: TGCAGCGCCGGGACAGCACCCGGGCAGCCCCAGCATTTT.

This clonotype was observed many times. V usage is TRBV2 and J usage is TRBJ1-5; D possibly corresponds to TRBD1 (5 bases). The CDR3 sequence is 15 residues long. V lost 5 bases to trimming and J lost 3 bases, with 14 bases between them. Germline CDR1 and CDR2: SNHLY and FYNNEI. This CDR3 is CASSTDSPYNQPQHF. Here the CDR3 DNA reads TGTGCCAGCAGTACCGACAGCCCTTACAATCAGCCCCAGCATTTT. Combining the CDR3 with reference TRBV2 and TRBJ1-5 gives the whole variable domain EPEVTQTPSHQVTQMGQEVILRCVPISNHLYFYWYRQILGQKVEFLVSFYNNEISEKSEIFDDQFSVERPDGSNFTLKIRSTKLEDSAMYFCASSTDSPYNQPQHFGDGTRLSIL.

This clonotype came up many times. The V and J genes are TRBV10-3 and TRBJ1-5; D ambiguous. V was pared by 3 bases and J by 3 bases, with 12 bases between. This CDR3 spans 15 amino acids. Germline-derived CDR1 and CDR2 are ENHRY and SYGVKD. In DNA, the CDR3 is TGTGCCATCAGTGACAACGGGATTCTCAATCAGCCCCAGCATTTT. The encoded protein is CAISDNGILNQPQHF.

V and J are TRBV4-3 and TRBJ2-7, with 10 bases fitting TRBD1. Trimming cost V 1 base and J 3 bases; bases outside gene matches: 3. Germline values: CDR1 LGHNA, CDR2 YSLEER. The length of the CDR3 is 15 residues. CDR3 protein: CASSQGQGAIYEQYF. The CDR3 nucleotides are TGCGCCAGCAGCCAAGGACAGGGGGCTATCTACGAGCAGTACTTC.